Below are 3 T cell receptor beta chains sequenced from a single sample in a study of breast tumors, draining lymph nodes, adjacent tissues. TCRdb reprocessed the multiplex PCR reads via MiXCR and lists one record per CDR3 protein. The sample contains some 19,000 distinct CDR3 sequences, 50% of which appear only once. Material: breast tumor tissue. The receptors originated from a female donor with breast cancer. Some clones in this sample may be carry-over from other donors' samples.

The V gene is TRBV18, the J gene TRBJ1-1; 12 bases are a match to TRBD1. The CDR3 totals 19 residues. The V segment lost 4 bases and the J segment 1 base; nucleotides outside the gene matches: 13. Germline CDR1 KGHSH, CDR2 LQKENI. The CDR3 is CASSRDRGRARTSNTEAFF. CDR3 bases: TGTGCCAGCTCACGGGACAGGGGGCGCGCCCGAACCTCGAACACTGAAGCTTTCTTT.

Details on this clonotype: The CDR3 carries no conserved terminal phenylalanine or tryptophan, so it likely arises from a read error. The chain couples TRBV11-3 to TRBJ1-5, with D perhaps matching TRBD1 (5 bases). The CDR3 is 16 residues long. Germline V gives CDR1 SGHNT, CDR2 YENEEA. Trimming pared 5 bases from V and 7 bases from J, leaving 21 bases between. The CDR3 nucleotides are TGTGCCAGCAGCCTGAAAATCCGGGACTCAATCCAGCCCCAGCATCTT. Translating gives CASSLKIRDSIQPQHL.

The chain couples TRBV6-5 to TRBJ1-2; D is perhaps TRBD1 (5 bases). Per germline, CDR1 MNHEY and CDR2 SVGAGI. The CDR3 sequence is 11 residues long. Trimming shortened V by 9 bases and J by 8 bases, and 13 bases separated the two germline ends. The chain's CDR3 is CASSRGEGYTF. In DNA, the CDR3 is TGTGCCAGTAGTCGAGGGGAAGGCTACACCTTC.